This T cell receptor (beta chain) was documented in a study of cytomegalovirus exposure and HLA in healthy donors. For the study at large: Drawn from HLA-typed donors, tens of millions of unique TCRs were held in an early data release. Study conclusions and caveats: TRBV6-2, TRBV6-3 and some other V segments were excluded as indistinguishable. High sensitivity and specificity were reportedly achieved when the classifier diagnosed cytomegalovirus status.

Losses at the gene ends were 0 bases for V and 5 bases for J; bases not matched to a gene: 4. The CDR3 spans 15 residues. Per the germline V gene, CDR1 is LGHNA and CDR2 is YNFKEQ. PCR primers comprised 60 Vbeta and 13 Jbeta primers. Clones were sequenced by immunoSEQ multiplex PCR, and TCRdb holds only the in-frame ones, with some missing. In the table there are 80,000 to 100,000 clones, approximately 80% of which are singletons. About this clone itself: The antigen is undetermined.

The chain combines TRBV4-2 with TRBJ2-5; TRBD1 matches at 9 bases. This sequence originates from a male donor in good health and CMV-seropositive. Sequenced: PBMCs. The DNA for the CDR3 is TGTGCCAGCAGCCAAGATGGGACAGGGAAGGAGACCCAGTACTTC. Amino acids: CASSQDGTGKETQYF.